The 26 T cell receptor beta chains below were found in one sample sequenced in a study of cytomegalovirus exposure and HLA in healthy donors. Researchers ran the PCR with 60 Vbeta and 13 Jbeta primers. The repertoire was sequenced with immunoSEQ multiplex PCR; TCRdb's copy has only in-frame clones and lacks some. The sample has fewer than 120,000 clones, around four fifths seen once; the top ten hold 5% to 8%. Sequenced sample: PBMCs. All receptors derive from a man aged 25-40 years in good health and CMV-seropositive.

This chain uses TRBV7-9 with TRBJ1-4; maybe TRBD1 (6 bases). This CDR3 is built from 17 residues. From germline, CDR1 is SEHNR and CDR2 FQNEAQ (reference sequence). Trimming pared 6 bases from V and 4 bases from J, leaving 21 bases between. The CDR3 nucleotides are TGTGCCAGCAGTTTCGAGTTTTTAGACAGGTTTAATGAAAAACTGTTTTTT. The encoded protein is CASSFEFLDRFNEKLFF.

V gene TRBV11-2 combines with J gene TRBJ2-3, with 9 bases fitting TRBD1. Germline CDR1 reads SGHAT; CDR2 reads FQNNGV. The CDR3 runs 16 residues. The V segment lost 5 bases and the J segment 2 bases; nucleotides outside the gene matches: 8. CDR3 loop: CASSRLGQGITDTQYF. CDR3 in DNA: TGTGCCAGCAGCCGCCTCGGACAGGGGATCACAGATACGCAGTATTTT.

J is TRBJ1-2 and V is TRBV6-1; D is undetermined. CDR3 length: 15 amino acids. Germline V gene lookup returns CDR1 MNHNS and CDR2 SASEGT. V was pared by 4 bases and J by 6 bases, with 18 bases between. The CDR3 nucleotides read TGTGCCAGCAGTGTAGCGACCGGCGGGTTAAATGGCTACACCTTC. Encoded protein: CASSVATGGLNGYTF.

The genes are TRBV7-2 and TRBJ1-3; tentatively, D is TRBD1 (6 bases). Germline CDR1 reads SGHTA; CDR2 reads FQGNSA. Trimming took 1 base from V and 0 from J, leaving 19 bases between them. This CDR3 has 19 residues. CDR3 sequence reads: CASSLDGGRLAPSGNTIYF. The CDR3 region has the DNA TGTGCCAGCAGCTTAGATGGGGGCAGGCTGGCCCCCTCTGGAAACACCATATATTTT.

CDR3 loop: CATSRVRDYAYEQYF. CDR3 nucleotides: TGTGCCACCAGCAGAGTCCGGGACTACGCCTACGAGCAGTACTTC. The chain is built from TRBV15 and TRBJ2-7; 7 positions agree with TRBD2. Germline values: CDR1 LNHNV, CDR2 YYDKDF (reference sequence). The trim removed 1 base at V and 2 bases at J, leaving 5 bases unmatched. The CDR3 sequence is 15 residues long.

The chain has TRBV6-5 and TRBJ2-1, with a weak D call TRBD2 (5 bases). V was clipped by 2 bases and J by 10 bases, with 15 bases between them. Germline V gene sequence: CDR1 MNHEY, CDR2 SVGAGI. The CDR3 runs to 14 residues. CDR3 sequence: CASSYEASFGEQFF. The CDR3 DNA reads as TGTGCCAGCAGTTACGAGGCTAGCTTCGGGGAGCAGTTCTTC.

The chain combines TRBV19 with TRBJ2-2; the match to TRBD1 covers 7 bases. CDR3 length: 16 amino acids. Losses at the gene ends were 2 bases for V and 7 bases for J; bases not matched to a gene: 10. Per germline, CDR1 LNHDA and CDR2 SQIVND (reference sequence). The CDR3 protein is CASSISETGLGGELFF. For the CDR3, the DNA is TGTGCCAGTAGTATAAGCGAGACAGGGTTGGGCGGGGAGCTGTTTTTT.

This chain connects TRBV6-6 to TRBJ2-1; 7 nucleotides align to TRBD2. Germline V gene lookup returns CDR1 MNHNY and CDR2 SVGAGI (reference sequence). The CDR3 has 15 residues. Losses at the gene ends were 6 bases for V and 7 bases for J; bases not matched to a gene: 12. The DNA for the CDR3 is TGTGCCAGCAGCCCGGGGCAGGGAGGGTGGAATGAGCAGTTCTTC. Amino acid sequence: CASSPGQGGWNEQFF.

This clone was seen only once. This rearrangement joins TRBV5-1 to TRBJ2-3, with D perhaps matching TRBD1 (8 bases). The CDR3 runs to 15 residues. Germline CDR1 is SGHRS and CDR2 is YFSETQ. The ends were cut back, 6 bases at V and 2 bases at J, with 16 bases in the middle. The CDR3 coding sequence is TGCGCCAGCAACACACAGGGGGGGGTCACAGATACGCAGTATTTT. It codes for CASNTQGGVTDTQYF.

The V and J genes are TRBV10-3 and TRBJ2-5; D perhaps matches TRBD2 (6 bases). The germline gives CDR1 ENHRY, CDR2 SYGVKD. The length of the CDR3 is 13 residues. The V end was cut by 6 bases, the J end by 4 bases, with 12 bases between. The CDR3 DNA sequence: TGTGCCATCAGGTCGGGGCGGGGAGAGACCCAGTACTTC. This gives the protein CAIRSGRGETQYF.

The CDR3 spells CASVKVRSGYNEQFF. For the CDR3, the DNA is TGTGCCAGCGTGAAAGTTCGGAGCGGGTACAATGAGCAGTTCTTC. This chain connects TRBV2 to TRBJ2-1; possibly TRBD2 for D (6 bases). Germline V gene lookup returns CDR1 SNHLY and CDR2 FYNNEI. The CDR3 has 15 amino acids. V lost 8 bases and J 4 bases, leaving 18 bases between the germline ends.

The chain couples TRBV2 to TRBJ1-1; D uncertain. The germline gives CDR1 SNHLY, CDR2 FYNNEI. V was shortened by 8 bases and J by 11 bases, with 18 bases between the two germline ends. This CDR3 has 12 amino acids. CDR3 residues: CASLTEGLQAFF. The CDR3 region has the DNA TGTGCCAGCCTAACCGAGGGATTACAGGCTTTCTTT.

The chain employs TRBV4-2 and TRBJ1-2; D remains ambiguous. CDR3 length: 16 residues. V was shortened by 2 bases and J by 8 bases, with 21 bases between the two germline ends. Germline CDR1 LGHNA, CDR2 YNFKEQ. The CDR3 here is CASSQLRVLTQSGYTF. The CDR3 region has the DNA TGTGCCAGCAGCCAACTCCGGGTCCTAACTCAATCGGGCTACACCTTC.

The V gene is TRBV6-5, the J gene TRBJ1-3; the D is unclear. With 4 bases removed from V and 0 bases from J, the gap between germline ends came to 7 bases. The V gene's germline CDR1 is MNHEY and CDR2 SVGAGI. The CDR3 spans 14 residues. The CDR3: CASSLESSGNTIYF. CDR3 sequence (DNA): TGTGCCAGCAGTTTGGAGAGCTCTGGAAACACCATATATTTT.

At least ten counts were recorded for this clone. This sequence joins TRBV15 and TRBJ1-2, with D possibly TRBD1 on 6 matching bases. CDR3 length equals 13 residues. The germline V and J ends were trimmed by 1 base and 12 bases, with 15 bases remaining between them. Germline values: CDR1 LNHNV, CDR2 YYDKDF (reference sequence). CDR3 nucleotide sequence: TGTGCCACCAGCAGAGCGGGAAAAGGGGGTAACACCTTC. Protein sequence: CATSRAGKGGNTF.

This sequence joins TRBV27 and TRBJ2-3; TRBD2 matches 14 bases. Germline V CDR1 and CDR2: MNHEY, SMNVEV (reference sequence). V trimming: 2 bases; J trimming: 4 bases; junction bases outside the gene matches: 5. The CDR3 is 17 amino acids. CDR3 residues: CASSLRLAGGPPDTQYF. The CDR3 bases are TGTGCCAGCAGTTTAAGACTAGCGGGGGGGCCACCAGATACGCAGTATTTT.

The V gene is TRBV7-6, the J gene TRBJ2-1, with TRBD2 matching over 7 bases. Germline CDR1 reads SGHVS; CDR2 reads FNYEAQ. After removal of 4 bases from V and 4 bases from J, the junction contained 13 bases not matched to a gene. This CDR3 has 17 amino acids. The CDR3 bases are TGTGCCAGCAGCTCCCCGCGGAGCGGGGATAAATACAATGAGCAGTTCTTC. Translated, it gives CASSSPRSGDKYNEQFF.

The genes are TRBV19 and TRBJ2-3, with D tentatively TRBD1 (6 bases). V was clipped by 7 bases and J by 3 bases, with 11 bases between them. Germline CDR1 and CDR2: LNHDA and SQIVND (reference sequence). The CDR3 has 13 amino acids. This CDR3 is CASTGVRTDTQYF. CDR3 bases: TGTGCCAGTACAGGGGTTCGGACAGATACGCAGTATTTT.

J is TRBJ1-2 and V is TRBV5-6; 7 bases line up with TRBD1. The CDR3 has 14 amino acids. CDR1 SGHDT and CDR2 YYEEEE come from the germline V gene. The junction had 4 bases not matched to a gene; V was cut back by 4 bases and J by 1 base. Written as DNA, the CDR3 is TGTGCCAGCAGCCGGGGACAGCATAACTATGGCTACACCTTC. It specifies CASSRGQHNYGYTF.

This clone appeared a single time. The genes are TRBV11-3 and TRBJ2-1, with 9 positions matching TRBD2. The CDR3 covers 16 residues. CDR1 and CDR2 from the germline V gene are SGHNT and YENEEA. Losses at the gene ends were 7 bases for V and 2 bases for J; bases not matched to a gene: 9. CDR3 region: CASNFGGGEPYNEQFF. The CDR3 nucleotides read TGTGCCAGCAATTTCGGCGGGGGGGAACCCTACAATGAGCAGTTCTTC.

V gene TRBV5-6 combines with J gene TRBJ1-4, with D maybe TRBD1 (6 bases). Trimming removed 3 bases from V and 7 bases from J, with 16 bases in between. Looked up from germline, CDR1 is SGHDT and CDR2 is YYEEEE. CDR3 size: 15 residues. CDR3 amino acids: CASSSWIQGSEKLFF. CDR3 DNA sequence: TGTGCCAGCAGCTCGTGGATTCAGGGGAGTGAAAAACTGTTTTTT.

The CDR3 is CASITTGGGTEAFF. Here the CDR3 DNA reads TGTGCCAGCATTACAACAGGGGGTGGAACTGAAGCTTTCTTT. This chain links TRBV6-1 with TRBJ1-1; 8 nucleotides agree with TRBD1. Germline values: CDR1 MNHNS, CDR2 SASEGT. Trimming took 7 bases from V and 5 from J; bases not matched to a gene: 9. The CDR3 spans 14 residues.

This chain links TRBV29-1 with TRBJ1-4, with 7 bases that match TRBD1. Germline CDR1 and CDR2: SQVTM and ANQGSEA. The junction had 8 bases not matched to a gene; V was cut back by 6 bases and J by 7 bases. This CDR3 has 13 amino acids. The CDR3 loop reads CSVRDSIGEKLFF. DNA of the CDR3: TGCAGCGTGAGGGACAGTATAGGTGAAAAACTGTTTTTT.

J is TRBJ2-7 and V is TRBV7-8; 7 bases are a match to TRBD2. Germline CDR1 is SGHVS and CDR2 is FQNEAQ. The length of the CDR3 is 14 residues. V was clipped by 4 bases and J by 3 bases; unmatched bases: 6. The CDR3 DNA reads TGTGCCAGCAGCTGGACTAGGAACCACTACGAGCAGTACTTC. Amino acid sequence: CASSWTRNHYEQYF.

The genes are TRBV18 and TRBJ1-2; D is possibly TRBD1 (5 bases). Looked up from germline, CDR1 is KGHSH and CDR2 is LQKENI. CDR3 length: 15 amino acids. V lost 4 bases and J 6 bases, leaving 18 bases between the germline ends. Here the CDR3 DNA reads TGTGCCAGCTCACAGGACACCCCACCGACGGATGGCTACACCTTC. Protein product: CASSQDTPPTDGYTF.

This chain joins TRBV27 and TRBJ1-2; 8 positions match TRBD1. CDR3 length equals 16 residues. The V segment lost 6 bases and the J segment 3 bases; nucleotides outside the gene matches: 12. In germline, CDR1 is MNHEY, CDR2 SMNVEV (reference sequence). CDR3 sequence reads: CASSQLSQGADYGYTF. DNA of the CDR3: TGTGCCAGCAGCCAACTTTCCCAGGGGGCTGACTATGGCTACACCTTC.